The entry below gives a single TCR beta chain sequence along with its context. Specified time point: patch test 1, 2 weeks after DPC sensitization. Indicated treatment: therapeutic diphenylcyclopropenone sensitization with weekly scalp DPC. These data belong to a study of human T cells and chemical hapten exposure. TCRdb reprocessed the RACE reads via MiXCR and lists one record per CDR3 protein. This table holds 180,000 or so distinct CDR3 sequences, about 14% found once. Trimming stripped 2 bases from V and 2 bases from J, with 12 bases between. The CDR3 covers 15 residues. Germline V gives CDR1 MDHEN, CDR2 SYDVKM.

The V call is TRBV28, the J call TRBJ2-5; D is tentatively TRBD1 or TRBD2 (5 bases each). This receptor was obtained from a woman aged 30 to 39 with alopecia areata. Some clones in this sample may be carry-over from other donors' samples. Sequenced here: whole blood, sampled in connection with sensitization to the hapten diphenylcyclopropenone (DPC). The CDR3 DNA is TGTGCCAGCAGTTTAGCCGGGACGGCACAAGAGACCCAGTACTTC. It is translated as CASSLAGTAQETQYF.